The 25 T cell receptor beta chains given below trace back to one sample, sequenced in a study of control samples from healthy donors and cancer patients. The method was immunoSEQ multiplex PCR; TCRdb's version includes in-frame clones alone and lacks a portion of them. The sample includes roughly 130,000 clones, approximately 94% of them seen just once. Sequenced: blood. The receptors here all came from a man aged 25 to 40 in good health.

The chain carries TRBV18 and TRBJ2-5; no reliable D call. Germline loops: CDR1 KGHSH, CDR2 LQKENI. V was shortened by 3 bases and J by 1 base, with 9 bases between the two germline ends. The CDR3 loop spans 14 amino acids. The CDR3 DNA reads TGTGCCAGCTCACCCGGGCAGATCCAAGAGACCCAGTACTTC. Protein sequence: CASSPGQIQETQYF. Combining the CDR3 with reference TRBV18 and TRBJ2-5 gives the whole variable domain NAGVMQNPRHLVRRRGQEARLRCSPMKGHSHVYWYRQLPEEGLKFMVYLQKENIIDESGMPKERFSAEFPKEGPSILRIQQVVRGDSAAYFCASSPGQIQETQYFGPGTRLLVL.

The rearrangement uses TRBV20-1 and TRBJ2-2; D gene ambiguous. Trimming pared 3 bases from V and 5 bases from J, leaving 1 base between. The CDR3 length is 10 residues. In germline, CDR1 is DFQATT, CDR2 SNEGSKA (reference sequence). For the CDR3, the DNA is TGCAGTGCTAGTACCGGGGAGCTGTTTTTT. Amino acids: CSASTGELFF.

The chain links TRBV6-2 or TRBV6-3 to TRBJ1-1; D is perhaps TRBD1 (5 bases). The CDR3 extends over 14 amino acids. CDR1 and CDR2 from the germline V gene are MNHEY and SVGEGT. V was clipped by 4 bases and J by 4 bases, with 13 bases between them. The CDR3 is CASSFRTRGTEAFF. The CDR3 nucleotides are TGTGCCAGCAGTTTTCGGACAAGGGGCACTGAAGCTTTCTTT.

The chain employs TRBV29-1 and TRBJ1-1; D is ambiguous. The CDR3 loop spans 13 amino acids. Trimming took off 5 bases at V and 1 base at J, with 11 bases between the two ends. Germline V gene data show CDR1 as SQVTM and CDR2 as ANQGSEA. Here the CDR3 reads CSVTRNPNTEAFF. CDR3 DNA sequence: TGCAGCGTTACGAGGAACCCGAACACTGAAGCTTTCTTT.

J is TRBJ2-7 and V is TRBV5-4; D could derive from TRBD1 or TRBD2 (7 bases each). Trimming removed 3 bases from V and 2 bases from J, with 15 bases in between. CDR3 size: 15 residues. The germline V gene has CDR1 SGHNT and CDR2 YYREEE (reference sequence). CDR3 bases: TGTGCCAGCAGCTGGGGCGGGGGACAGCCCTACGAGCAGTACTTC. Translation gives CASSWGGGQPYEQYF.

This clone was recorded at least ten times. The CDR3 DNA reads TGTGCCAGCAGTGAAGGGACAGGGGGCCTTTATAGCAATCAGCCCCAGCATTTT. Its protein product is CASSEGTGGLYSNQPQHF. J is TRBJ1-5 and V is TRBV6-1, with 11 bases identical to TRBD1. Germline V gene sequence: CDR1 MNHNS, CDR2 SASEGT. This CDR3 is built from 18 residues. The J segment lost 0 bases and the V segment lost 1 base, leaving 5 bases of the junction unmatched.

This clone was detected a few times. V gene TRBV27 combines with J gene TRBJ2-1; TRBD2 matches 9 bases. CDR3 length: 19 residues. The V gene's germline CDR1 is MNHEY and CDR2 SMNVEV (reference sequence). The J segment lost 5 bases and the V segment lost 1 base, leaving 15 bases of the junction unmatched. The CDR3, as DNA: TGTGCCAGCAGTTTATGGTCCCTAGCGGGGTCCCGCGGGGACAATGAGCAGTTCTTC. Amino acids: CASSLWSLAGSRGDNEQFF.

The rearrangement links TRBV5-6 to TRBJ1-4; possibly TRBD1 for D (5 bases). The CDR3 runs 15 residues. V lost 2 bases and J lost 5, with 13 bases in between. CDR1 SGHDT and CDR2 YYEEEE come from the germline V gene. The CDR3 here is CASSFGHRSNEKLFF. CDR3 in DNA: TGTGCCAGCAGCTTCGGACATAGAAGCAATGAAAAACTGTTTTTT.

The chain combines TRBV3-1 (or the pseudogene TRBV3-2) with TRBJ1-1, with 8 bases aligning to TRBD1. Germline V gene sequence: CDR1 LGHDT, CDR2 YNNKEL (reference sequence). Germline trimming cut 2 bases from V and 1 base from J; bases unmatched to any gene: 6. The CDR3 is 16 amino acids. This CDR3 reads CASSQSRGRGNTEAFF. DNA of the CDR3: TGTGCCAGCAGCCAATCCAGGGGGCGTGGGAACACTGAAGCTTTCTTT.

This sequence joins TRBV7-2 and TRBJ2-7, with 7 bases aligning to TRBD1. Trimming at V came to 3 bases and at J to 3 bases, leaving 5 bases not matched to a gene. Germline V gene data show CDR1 as SGHTA and CDR2 as FQGNSA. The CDR3 consists of 14 residues. The CDR3 DNA sequence: TGTGCCAGCAGCTTTACCCAGGGGGACTACGAGCAGTACTTC. Protein product: CASSFTQGDYEQYF.

This clone was counted a single time. CDR3 residues: CASSGLFGLTEAFF. The CDR3 DNA reads as TGTGCCAGCAGCGGCCTTTTTGGGTTGACTGAAGCTTTCTTT. The V gene is TRBV7-9, the J gene TRBJ1-1; D uncertain. V gave up 5 bases and J gave up 5 bases, with 15 bases separating them. Germline assignment: CDR1 SEHNR and CDR2 FQNEAQ (reference sequence). The length of the CDR3 is 14 residues.

This sequence joins TRBV7-2 and TRBJ1-2; 8 positions match TRBD1. Germline V gene data show CDR1 as SGHTA and CDR2 as FQGNSA. Trimming took 7 bases from V and 0 from J; bases not matched to a gene: 7. CDR3 size: 15 residues. CDR3 sequence (DNA): TGTGCCAGCACACGACAGGGGTTATCTAACTATGGCTACACCTTC. Protein: CASTRQGLSNYGYTF. Combining the CDR3 with reference TRBV7-2 and TRBJ1-2 gives the whole variable domain GAGVSQSPSNKVTEKGKDVELRCDPISGHTALYWYRQSLGQGLEFLIYFQGNSAPDKSGLPSDRFSAERTGGSVSTLTIQRTQQEDSAVYLCASTRQGLSNYGYTFGSGTRLTVV.

V and J are TRBV27 and TRBJ2-7; 7 bases map to TRBD2. V lost 6 bases and J lost 3; bases outside the gene matches: 5. CDR1 is MNHEY and CDR2 is SMNVEV in the germline V gene (reference sequence). This CDR3 region has 13 residues. For the CDR3, the DNA is TGTGCCAGCAGCCCGGGGGGTGGCTACGAGCAGTACTTC. Translating it yields CASSPGGGYEQYF.

The chain combines TRBV14 with TRBJ2-5, with 7 bases fitting TRBD2. CDR1 is SGHDN and CDR2 is FVKESK in the germline V gene. V gave up 1 base and J gave up 0 bases; unmatched junction bases: 5. This CDR3 contains 16 residues. Here the CDR3 DNA reads TGTGCCAGCAGCCAAGTCGGCGGGGGTTACCAAGAGACCCAGTACTTC. Protein product: CASSQVGGGYQETQYF.

This clone was seen once. V is TRBV28 and J is TRBJ1-2, with D hard to call. Trimming removed 5 bases from V and 3 bases from J, with 16 bases in between. CDR3 length: 15 residues. Per germline, CDR1 MDHEN and CDR2 SYDVKM. This chain's CDR3 is CASSEASRRDYGYTF. CDR3 coding DNA: TGTGCCAGCAGTGAGGCCTCCCGACGGGACTATGGCTACACCTTC.

This chain links TRBV6-5 with TRBJ2-3, with D unresolved. Germline V gene data show CDR1 as MNHEY and CDR2 as SVGAGI. The CDR3 spans 13 residues. V shed 5 bases and J shed 2 bases, with 8 bases lying between them. DNA of the CDR3: TGTGCCAGCAGTCTCGTGGTCACAGATACGCAGTATTTT. Its translation: CASSLVVTDTQYF.

The V call is TRBV3-1 (or the pseudogene TRBV3-2), the J call TRBJ1-6; D possibly corresponds to TRBD1 (6 bases). Germline loops: CDR1 LGHDT, CDR2 YNNKEL (reference sequence). The V end was cut by 4 bases, the J end by 6 bases, with 16 bases between. CDR3 length: 16 amino acids. In DNA form, the CDR3 reads TGTGCCAGCAGCCGCGGGGGGCGGGCTCTTAATTCACCCCTCCACTTT. Protein sequence: CASSRGGRALNSPLHF.

The chain combines TRBV6-5 with TRBJ2-2; D is unclear. V lost 0 bases to trimming and J lost 4 bases, with 6 bases between them. Germline values: CDR1 MNHEY, CDR2 SVGAGI. The CDR3 is 14 residues long. The CDR3: CASSYSLGTGELFF. The CDR3, as DNA: TGTGCCAGCAGTTACTCCCTGGGCACCGGGGAGCTGTTTTTT.

This clone was seen only once. This chain connects TRBV6-5 to TRBJ1-3, with D maybe TRBD1 (5 bases). Per germline, CDR1 MNHEY and CDR2 SVGAGI. V was clipped by 2 bases and J by 3 bases, with 11 bases between them. This CDR3 has 15 residues. DNA for the CDR3: TGTGCCAGCAGTTACGACAGCCTTTTTGGAAACACCATATATTTT. It specifies CASSYDSLFGNTIYF.

The chain couples TRBV21-1 to TRBJ1-4; TRBD1, as called in the table, went unchecked against the DNA. TRBV21-1 is marked as a pseudogene. The CDR3 contains 19 residues. CDR3 coding DNA: TGTGCCAGCAGCAGCCGCGGGACAGGGGGAGCCCGGGTGGGTGAAAAACTGTTTTTT. Encoded protein: CASSSRGTGGARVGEKLFF.

This chain joins TRBV9 and TRBJ2-5; D is possibly TRBD1 (8 bases). The CDR3 sequence is 15 residues long. The germline V gene has CDR1 SGDLS and CDR2 YYNGEE. The V end was cut by 5 bases, the J end by 4 bases, with 18 bases between. This CDR3 is CASRATDREGETQYF. CDR3 coding DNA: TGTGCCAGCAGGGCAACGGACAGGGAGGGAGAGACCCAGTACTTC.

The rearrangement joins TRBV2 to TRBJ1-6, with 7 bases matching TRBD1. This CDR3 has 14 residues. CDR1 and CDR2 (germline): SNHLY, FYNNEI. With 3 bases clipped from V and 8 bases from J, the junction kept 4 bases outside the gene matches. CDR3 amino acids: CASSEMGTDSPLHF. Here the CDR3 DNA reads TGTGCCAGCAGTGAGATGGGGACAGATTCACCCCTCCACTTT.

The sample holds one count of this clone. The CDR3 nucleotides read TGTGCCAGCAGCGTAGCTACAATTATCCCCCGAGGGGGCAATCAGCCCCAGCATTTT. This translates into CASSVATIIPRGGNQPQHF. The chain couples TRBV9 to TRBJ1-5; tentatively, D is TRBD1 (5 bases). CDR3 length: 19 amino acids. V was shortened by 0 bases and J by 2 bases, with 21 bases between the two germline ends. CDR1 and CDR2 (germline): SGDLS, YYNGEE.

The V gene is TRBV7-9, the J gene TRBJ1-1, with D unresolved. The CDR3 consists of 17 residues. V was pared by 2 bases and J by 0 bases, with 16 bases between. From germline, CDR1 is SEHNR and CDR2 FQNEAQ (reference sequence). The CDR3 sequence: CASSLHVSGSLNTEAFF. CDR3 coding DNA: TGTGCCAGCAGCTTACACGTGTCAGGCAGTCTGAACACTGAAGCTTTCTTT.

The rearrangement uses TRBV5-1 and TRBJ2-3; 8 nucleotides line up with TRBD1. Germline assignment: CDR1 SGHRS and CDR2 YFSETQ. V lost 1 base to trimming and J lost 2 bases; unmatched junction nucleotides: 3. The CDR3 runs to 15 residues. The CDR3 sequence: CASSLLGQVTDTQYF. In DNA, the CDR3 is TGCGCCAGCAGCTTGCTGGGACAGGTCACAGATACGCAGTATTTT. Variable domain in full (rest from reference TRBV5-1 and TRBJ2-3): KAGVTQTPRYLIKTRGQQVTLSCSPISGHRSVSWYQQTPGQGLQFLFEYFSETQRNKGNFPGRFSGRQFSNSRSEMNVSTLELGDSALYLCASSLLGQVTDTQYFGPGTRLTVL.